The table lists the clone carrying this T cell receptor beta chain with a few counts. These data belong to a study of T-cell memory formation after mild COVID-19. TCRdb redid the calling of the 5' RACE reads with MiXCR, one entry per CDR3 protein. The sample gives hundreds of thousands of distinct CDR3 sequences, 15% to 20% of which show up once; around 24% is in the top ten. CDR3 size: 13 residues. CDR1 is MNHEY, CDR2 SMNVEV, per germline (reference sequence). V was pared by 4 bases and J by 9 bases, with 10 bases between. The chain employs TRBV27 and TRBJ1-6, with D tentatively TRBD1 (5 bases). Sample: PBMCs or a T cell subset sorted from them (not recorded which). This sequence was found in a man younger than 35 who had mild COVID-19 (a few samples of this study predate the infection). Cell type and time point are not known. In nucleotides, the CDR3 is TGTGCCAGCAGTTCGCAGGGAGGTTCACCCCTCCACTTT. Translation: CASSSQGGSPLHF.